This entry features one T cell receptor beta chain sequence. Its cognate antigen is unknown. Being one base from a much bigger clone, this may be a read error. The germline gives CDR1 SEHNR, CDR2 FQNEAQ (reference sequence). This CDR3 contains 11 residues. These data originate in a study of T cells after yellow fever vaccination. TCR cDNA, made by 5'RACE template switching, carried an added universal primer site and UMIs. TCRdb re-analysed the 5' RACE reads in MiXCR, keeping a single row per CDR3 protein. Of over 110,000 distinct CDR3 sequences in the sample, roughly 8.2% were seen once. Study conclusions and caveats: At around 95% for CD4 and approximately 89% for CD8, most primary-vaccination clones showed up again after the booster.

The chain carries TRBV7-9 and TRBJ2-5, with D tentatively TRBD1 (5 bases). The clonotype was recovered from a man aged 25-45 years who received the YFV17D yellow fever vaccine. The specimen comprised CD4+ T cells sorted from PBMCs, sampled 5 days after the yellow fever booster vaccination. The CDR3 loop reads CASLGEDTQYF. The DNA for the CDR3 is TGTGCCAGCTTAGGGGAAGACACCCAGTACTTC.